Following are 13 T cell receptor beta chains from one sample sequenced in a study of blood T cells in healthy people across ages. Next came a second PCR, run for about 6 to 12 cycles, which used a sample-barcoded 5' primer along with a J-beta primer mix. TCRdb re-called the 5' RACE reads with MiXCR, one entry per CDR3 protein. The sample carries around 780,000 distinct CDR3 sequences, 20% to 30% recorded once. These data also featured in a second study, about T cells of mothers and their children.

The sequencing input was blood. These receptors were obtained from a boy between 10 and 17 years old in good health.

V gene TRBV29-1 combines with J gene TRBJ2-7; the D is unclear. The CDR3 contains 13 residues. Germline assignment: CDR1 SQVTM and CDR2 ANQGSEA. V was shortened by 3 bases and J by 0 bases, with 9 bases between the two germline ends. CDR3 nucleotide sequence: TGCAGCGTTGATCCAGGTCGCTCCTACGAGCAGTACTTC. Translation gives CSVDPGRSYEQYF.

This clonotype has a handful of counts. J is TRBJ1-1 and V is TRBV28; D might be TRBD1 (5 bases). Trimming shortened V by 5 bases and J by 6 bases, and 13 bases separated the two germline ends. The CDR3 covers 13 residues. Germline CDR1 and CDR2: MDHEN and SYDVKM. The CDR3 is CASSPPGGAEAFF. Here the CDR3 DNA reads TGTGCCAGCAGTCCGCCCGGGGGAGCTGAAGCTTTCTTT. Supplemented by reference TRBV28 and TRBJ1-1, the full variable domain reads DVKVTQSSRYLVKRTGEKVFLECVQDMDHENMFWYRQDPGLGLRLIYFSYDVKMKEKGDIPEGYSVSREKKERFSLILESASTNQTSMYLCASSPPGGAEAFFGQGTRLTVV.

The gene calls are TRBV12-3 or TRBV12-4 and TRBJ2-7; D possibly corresponds to TRBD2 (6 bases). Trimming removed 2 bases at V and 4 bases at J, with 15 bases between. This CDR3 has 15 residues. CDR3 sequence: CASSLWGDPGYEQYF. The CDR3 coding sequence is TGTGCCAGCAGTTTATGGGGGGATCCGGGTTACGAGCAGTACTTC.

This chain links TRBV29-1 with TRBJ1-4; 7 positions agree with TRBD1. Germline CDR1 is SQVTM and CDR2 is ANQGSEA. The J segment lost 13 bases and the V segment lost 6 bases, leaving 11 bases of the junction unmatched. The length of the CDR3 is 12 residues. For the CDR3, the DNA is TGCAGCGTCCAGTTATCCGGGACAGTACTGTTTTTT. Encoded protein: CSVQLSGTVLFF. Full variable domain (outside the CDR3, taken from reference TRBV29-1 and TRBJ1-4): SAVISQKPSRDICQRGTSLTIQCQVDSQVTMMFWYRQQPGQSLTLIATANQGSEATYESGFVIDKFPISRPNLTFSTLTVSNMSPEDSSIYLCSVQLSGTVLFFGSGTQLSVL.

In this sample, this clonotype turned up a few times. The chain recombines TRBV5-1 with TRBJ1-4, with 10 bases identical to TRBD1. V lost 4 bases and J lost 2; bases outside the gene matches: 8. In germline, CDR1 is SGHRS, CDR2 YFSETQ. The CDR3 runs to 17 residues. CDR3 in DNA: TGCGCCAGCAGCCCTGACAGGGGGCATTCGACTAATGAAAAACTGTTTTTT. Translated, it gives CASSPDRGHSTNEKLFF.

This clonotype showed up just a few times. The chain uses TRBV29-1 and TRBJ2-2, with D unclear. The CDR3 has 13 residues. Germline-derived CDR1 and CDR2 are SQVTM and ANQGSEA. Trimming cost V 6 bases and J 2 bases, with 10 bases left between them. CDR3 sequence reads: CSVFWANTGELFF. Written as DNA, the CDR3 is TGCAGCGTCTTCTGGGCAAACACCGGGGAGCTGTTTTTT.

This chain joins TRBV3-1 and TRBJ1-1, with D hard to call. The ends were cut back, 1 base at V and 1 base at J, with 10 bases in the middle. The CDR3 covers 15 residues. Germline lookup yields CDR1 LGHDT and CDR2 YNNKEL (reference sequence). DNA for the CDR3: TGTGCCAGCAGCCAAGGGGGAGGACGGAACACTGAAGCTTTCTTT. This codes for CASSQGGGRNTEAFF.

V is TRBV12-3 or TRBV12-4 and J is TRBJ1-4; no firm D call. The CDR3 has 13 amino acids. The V end was cut by 6 bases, the J end by 6 bases, with 11 bases between. The CDR3: CASSLTDHEKLFF. CDR3 DNA sequence: TGTGCCAGCAGCCTTACAGACCATGAAAAACTGTTTTTT.

The V and J genes are TRBV4-2 and TRBJ2-3; D remains ambiguous. The CDR3 loop spans 15 amino acids. Per germline, CDR1 LGHNA and CDR2 YNFKEQ. Trimming took 0 bases from V and 3 from J, leaving 10 bases between them. In nucleotides, the CDR3 is TGTGCCAGCAGCCAAGAAAGGGCGCCGACAGATACGCAGTATTTT. Protein: CASSQERAPTDTQYF.

V usage is TRBV20-1 and J usage is TRBJ2-7; 8 nucleotides line up with TRBD2. V shed 3 bases, J shed 3 bases, and the junction held 10 bases outside the gene matches. The CDR3 sequence is 15 residues long. Germline V gene data show CDR1 as DFQATT and CDR2 as SNEGSKA (reference sequence). The DNA for the CDR3 is TGCAGTGCTAGTCCCACGGGGGGGGCCTTCTACGAGCAGTACTTC. As protein: CSASPTGGAFYEQYF.

The V call is TRBV7-7, the J call TRBJ2-2, with D hard to call. Germline lookup yields CDR1 SSHAT and CDR2 FNYEAQ (reference sequence). V lost 0 bases and J lost 4, with 12 bases in between. The CDR3 contains 16 residues. The CDR3 reads CASSLAEGGITGELFF. CDR3 DNA: TGTGCCAGCAGCTTAGCGGAAGGCGGTATCACCGGGGAGCTGTTTTTT.

This chain uses TRBV6-6 with TRBJ2-5; 10 nucleotides agree with TRBD1. With V trimmed by 5 bases and J by 4 bases, 4 bases remained unmatched. CDR1 is MNHNY, CDR2 SVGAGI, per germline (reference sequence). There are 14 residues in the CDR3. The CDR3 coding sequence is TGTGCCAGCAGTGGGACAGGGGTTCCAGAGACCCAGTACTTC. Translation: CASSGTGVPETQYF.

This clonotype has a single count. CDR3 nucleotide sequence: TGTGCCAGCAGCCAAAATGGACTCCCCCAGGGAGATACGCAGTATTTT. Protein product: CASSQNGLPQGDTQYF. The rearrangement links TRBV4-2 to TRBJ2-3; D may correspond to TRBD1 or TRBD2 (5 bases each). CDR3 length: 16 amino acids. Per the germline V gene, CDR1 is LGHNA and CDR2 is YNFKEQ. Trimming stripped 2 bases from V and 5 bases from J, with 17 bases between.